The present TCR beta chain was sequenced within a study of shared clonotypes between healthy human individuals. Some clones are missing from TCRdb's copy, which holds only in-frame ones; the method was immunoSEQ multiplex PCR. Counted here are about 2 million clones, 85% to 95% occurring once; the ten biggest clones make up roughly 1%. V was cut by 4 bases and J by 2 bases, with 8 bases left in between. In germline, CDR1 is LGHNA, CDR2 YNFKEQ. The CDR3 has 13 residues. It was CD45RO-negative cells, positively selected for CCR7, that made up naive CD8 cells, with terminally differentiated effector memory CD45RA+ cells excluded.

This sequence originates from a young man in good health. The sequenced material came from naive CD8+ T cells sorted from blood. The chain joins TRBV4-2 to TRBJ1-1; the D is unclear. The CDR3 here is CASSPFINTEAFF. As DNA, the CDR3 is TGTGCCAGCAGCCCTTTTATTAACACTGAAGCTTTCTTT.